The entry below gives a single T cell receptor beta chain sequence along with its context. The data originate from a study of response to subunit inactivated influenza vaccine. TCRdb passed the RT-PCR reads through MiXCR, listing each CDR3 protein once. The sample carries just under 250,000 distinct CDR3 sequences, 12% recorded once. The CDR3 runs to 13 residues. Germline V CDR1 and CDR2: SGHRS, YFSETQ. V was shortened by 0 bases and J by 9 bases, with 7 bases between the two germline ends. The chain couples TRBV5-1 to TRBJ1-6, with no clear D. The sample in question was non-naive T cells sorted from PBMCs, obtained around 14 days before vaccination. The clonotype originates from a man aged 50-59 years who received an inactivated influenza vaccine. The CDR3 bases are TGCGCCAGCAGCTTGGAATTAGGTTCACCCCTCCACTTT. It is translated as CASSLELGSPLHF.